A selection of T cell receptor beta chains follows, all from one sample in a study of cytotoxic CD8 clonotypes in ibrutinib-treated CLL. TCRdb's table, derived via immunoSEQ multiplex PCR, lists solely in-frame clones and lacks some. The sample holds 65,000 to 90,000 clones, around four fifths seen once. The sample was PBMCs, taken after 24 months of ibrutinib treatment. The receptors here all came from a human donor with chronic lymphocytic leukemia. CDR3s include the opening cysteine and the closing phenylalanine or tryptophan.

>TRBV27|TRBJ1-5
CASSLTAGISQPQHF
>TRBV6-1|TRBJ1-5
CASSESQGSGQPQHF
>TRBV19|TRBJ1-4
CASSDRGPGNEKLFF
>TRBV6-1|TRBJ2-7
CASSRGQGAYEQYF
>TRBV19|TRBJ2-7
CASTDSYEQYF
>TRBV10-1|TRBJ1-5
CASSDSLNQPQHF
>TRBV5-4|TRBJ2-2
CASSLRAGVSTGELLF
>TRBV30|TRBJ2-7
CAWSDPGTGTYEQYF
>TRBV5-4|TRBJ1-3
CASSSSTGQNTIYF
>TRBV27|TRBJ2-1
CASSLSRLAGGPTSYNEQFF
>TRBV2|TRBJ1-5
CASSVRINQPQHF
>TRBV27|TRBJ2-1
CASSLRTSSYNEQFF
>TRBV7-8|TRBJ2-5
CASSLRPVQGVGETQYF
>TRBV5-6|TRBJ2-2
CASSLVWTGFGELFF
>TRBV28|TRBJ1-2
CASSSGGYGYTF
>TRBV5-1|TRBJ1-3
CASSLGHRVSGNTIYF
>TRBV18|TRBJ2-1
CASSDRGQYNEQFF